Sequencing of this T cell receptor beta chain was carried out in a study of blood T cells in healthy people across ages. Next came a second PCR, run for about 7 to 12 cycles, which used a sample-barcoded 5' primer along with a J-beta primer mix. TCRdb recomputed calls from the 5' RACE reads with MiXCR, one row per CDR3 protein. The data hold about 640,000 distinct CDR3 sequences, with roughly 58% observed a single time. The table lists this clonotype with many counts. Its antigen is not identified. Regarding the study as a whole: Higher naive T cell percentage went strongly together with higher TCR beta diversity. Naive CD4+ cell counts and diversity both ran higher in long-lived than in aged donors. Because donor CMV status was unknown, expanded clonotype changes were possibly confounded.

Germline V CDR1 and CDR2: SGHRS, YFSETQ. The trim removed 0 bases at V and 6 bases at J, leaving 9 bases unmatched. The CDR3 is made up of 16 amino acids. The receptor was isolated from a man between 60 and 75 years old in good health. The sequenced sample consisted of blood. The chain is built from TRBV5-1 and TRBJ1-2; 9 bases match TRBD1. In DNA, the CDR3 is TGCGCCAGCAGCTTGGGATCCACAGGGGGCCTTGATGGCTACACCTTC. Its translation is CASSLGSTGGLDGYTF.